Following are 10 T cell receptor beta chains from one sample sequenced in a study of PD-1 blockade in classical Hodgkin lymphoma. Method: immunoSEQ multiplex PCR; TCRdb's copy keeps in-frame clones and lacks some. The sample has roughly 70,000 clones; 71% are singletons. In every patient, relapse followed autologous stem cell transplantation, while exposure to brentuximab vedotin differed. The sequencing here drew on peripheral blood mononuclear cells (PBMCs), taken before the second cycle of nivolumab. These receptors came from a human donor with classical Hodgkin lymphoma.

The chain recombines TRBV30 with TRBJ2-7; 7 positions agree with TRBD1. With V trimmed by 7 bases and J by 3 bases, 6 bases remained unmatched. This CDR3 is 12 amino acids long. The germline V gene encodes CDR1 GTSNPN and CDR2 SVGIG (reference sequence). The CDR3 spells CASSGQYYEQYF. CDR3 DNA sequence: TGTGCCTCCTCGGGACAGTACTACGAGCAGTACTTC.

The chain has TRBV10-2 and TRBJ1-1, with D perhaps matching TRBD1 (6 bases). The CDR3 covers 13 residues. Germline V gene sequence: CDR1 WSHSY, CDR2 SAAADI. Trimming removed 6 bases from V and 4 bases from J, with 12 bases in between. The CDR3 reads CASRTGFGTEAFF. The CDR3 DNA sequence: TGCGCCAGCAGGACAGGATTTGGCACTGAAGCTTTCTTT.

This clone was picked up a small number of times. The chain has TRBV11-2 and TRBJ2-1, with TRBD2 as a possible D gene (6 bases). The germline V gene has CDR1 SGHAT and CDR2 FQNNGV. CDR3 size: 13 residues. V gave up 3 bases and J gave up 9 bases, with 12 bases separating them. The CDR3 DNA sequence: TGTGCCAGCAGCTTCTACGGCGGGGCTGAGCAGTTCTTC. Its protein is CASSFYGGAEQFF. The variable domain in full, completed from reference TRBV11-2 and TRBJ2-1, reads EAGVAQSPRYKIIEKRQSVAFWCNPISGHATLYWYQQILGQGPKLLIQFQNNGVVDDSQLPKDRFSAERLKGVDSTLKIQPAKLEDSAVYLCASSFYGGAEQFFGPGTRLTVL.

Here the CDR3 reads CASSPPKQGGKNEQFF. For the CDR3, the DNA is TGTGCCAGCTCACCACCGAAACAGGGGGGGAAAAATGAGCAGTTCTTC. The chain is built from TRBV18 and TRBJ2-1, with D perhaps TRBD1 (8 bases). The ends were cut back, 0 bases at V and 7 bases at J, with 16 bases in the middle. Germline CDR1 KGHSH, CDR2 LQKENI. The CDR3 has 16 amino acids.

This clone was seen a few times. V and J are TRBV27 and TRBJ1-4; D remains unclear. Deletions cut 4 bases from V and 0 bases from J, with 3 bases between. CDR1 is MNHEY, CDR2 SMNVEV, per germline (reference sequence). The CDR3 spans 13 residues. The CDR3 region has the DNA TGTGCCAGCAGTTACGCAACTAATGAAAAACTGTTTTTT. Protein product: CASSYATNEKLFF. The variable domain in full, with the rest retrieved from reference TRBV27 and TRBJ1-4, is EAQVTQNPRYLITVTGKKLTVTCSQNMNHEYMSWYRQDPGLGLRQIYYSMNVEVTDKGDVPEGYKVSRKEKRNFPLILESPSPNQTSLYFCASSYATNEKLFFGSGTQLSVL.

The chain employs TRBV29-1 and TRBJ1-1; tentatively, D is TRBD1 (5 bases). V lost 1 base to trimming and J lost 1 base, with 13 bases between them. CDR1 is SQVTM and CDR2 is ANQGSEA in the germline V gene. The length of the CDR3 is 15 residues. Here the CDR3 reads CSVEGAREKNTEAFF. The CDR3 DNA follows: TGCAGCGTTGAAGGGGCCAGGGAGAAGAACACTGAAGCTTTCTTT.

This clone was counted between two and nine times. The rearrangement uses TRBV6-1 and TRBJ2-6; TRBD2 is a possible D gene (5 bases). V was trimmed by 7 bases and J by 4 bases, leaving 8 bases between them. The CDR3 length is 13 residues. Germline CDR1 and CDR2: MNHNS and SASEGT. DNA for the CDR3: TGTGCCAGCACGAGGGCCGGGGCCAACGTCCTGACTTTC. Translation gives CASTRAGANVLTF.

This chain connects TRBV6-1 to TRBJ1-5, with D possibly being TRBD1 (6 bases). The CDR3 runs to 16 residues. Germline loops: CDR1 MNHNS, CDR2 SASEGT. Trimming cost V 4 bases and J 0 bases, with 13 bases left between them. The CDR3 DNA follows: TGTGCCAGCAGTGGAAAGACAGGTTATAGCAATCAGCCCCAGCATTTT. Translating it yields CASSGKTGYSNQPQHF.

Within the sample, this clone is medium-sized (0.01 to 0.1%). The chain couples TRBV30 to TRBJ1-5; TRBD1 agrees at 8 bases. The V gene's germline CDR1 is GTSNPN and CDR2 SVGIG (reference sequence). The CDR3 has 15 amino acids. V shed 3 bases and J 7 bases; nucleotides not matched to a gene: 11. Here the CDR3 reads CAWRAPGQGWQPQHF. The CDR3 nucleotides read TGTGCCTGGAGGGCACCCGGACAGGGTTGGCAGCCCCAGCATTTT.

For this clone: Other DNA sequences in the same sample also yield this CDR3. CDR3 sequence: CASSVDPGPYEQYF. CDR3 coding DNA: TGTGCCAGCAGCGTAGATCCGGGCCCTTACGAGCAGTACTTC. This chain uses TRBV9 with TRBJ2-7; D unresolved. The CDR3 has 14 amino acids. The germline V gene has CDR1 SGDLS and CDR2 YYNGEE. Trimming shortened V by 0 bases and J by 4 bases, and 11 bases separated the two germline ends.